This T cell receptor beta chain was retrieved from a study of blood T cells in healthy people across ages. In its sample, this clonotype was seen a few times. The CDR3 runs to 14 residues. Trimming took 1 base from V and 0 from J, leaving 6 bases between them. CDR1 and CDR2 from the germline V gene are SGHTA and FQGNSA. Primers used in a second PCR of roughly 7 to 12 cycles were a sample-barcoded 5' primer and a J-beta primer mix. TCRdb passed the 5' RACE reads through MiXCR, listing each CDR3 protein once. Among 850,000 to 1,000,000 distinct CDR3 sequences listed, roughly 52% were seen once. This TCR derives from a man younger than 45 in good health. Sequencing input: blood. The J gene is TRBJ1-1, the V gene TRBV7-2; D uncertain. CDR3: CASSLVSLNTEAFF. The CDR3 DNA follows: TGTGCCAGCAGCTTAGTCAGCTTGAACACTGAAGCTTTCTTT.